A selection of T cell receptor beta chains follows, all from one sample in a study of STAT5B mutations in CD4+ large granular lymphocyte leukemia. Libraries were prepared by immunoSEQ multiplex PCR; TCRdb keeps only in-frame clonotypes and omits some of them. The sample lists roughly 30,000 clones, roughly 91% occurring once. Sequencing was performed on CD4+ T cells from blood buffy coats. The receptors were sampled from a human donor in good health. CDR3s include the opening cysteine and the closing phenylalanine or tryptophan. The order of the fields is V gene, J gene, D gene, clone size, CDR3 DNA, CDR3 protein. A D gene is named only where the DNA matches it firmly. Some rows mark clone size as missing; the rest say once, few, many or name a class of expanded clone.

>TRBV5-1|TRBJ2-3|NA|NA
TGCGCCAGCAGGTGGCGGGCTAGCACAGATACGCAGTATTTT
CASRWRASTDTQYF
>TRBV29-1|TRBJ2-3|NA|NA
TGCAGCGTTGAAGCGGGCAGCAGCACAGATACGCAGTATTTT
CSVEAGSSTDTQYF
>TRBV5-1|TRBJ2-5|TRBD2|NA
TGCGCCAGCAGCTTAAGCCTAGCGGGAGAGACCCAGTACTTC
CASSLSLAGETQYF
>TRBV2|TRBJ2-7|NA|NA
TGTGCCAGCAGTGAAATCTACGAGCAGTACTTC
CASSEIYEQYF
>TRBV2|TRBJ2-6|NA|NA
TGTGCCAGCAGGACCTCTGGGGCCAACGTCCTGACTTTC
CASRTSGANVLTF
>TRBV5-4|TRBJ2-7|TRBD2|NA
TGTGCCAGCAGCTTGGGAGCGGATCGCGGGGGGCGCTTCTCCTACGAGCAGTACTTC
CASSLGADRGGRFSYEQYF
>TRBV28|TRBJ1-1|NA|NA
TGTGCCAGCAGTTTGAGCCCGCCGAACACTGAAGCTTTCTTT
CASSLSPPNTEAFF
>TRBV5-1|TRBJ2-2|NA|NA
TGCGCCAGCAGCACCGGACTCTTGAACCGGGAGCTGTTTTTT
CASSTGLLNRELFF
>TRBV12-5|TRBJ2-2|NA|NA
TGTGCTAGTGGTTCCCTATCAACAGTTCCCGGGGAGCTGTTTTTT
CASGSLSTVPGELFF
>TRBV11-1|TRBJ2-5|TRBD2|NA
TGTGCCAGCAGCATGGGACTAGCGGGATCTCTAGGGGAGACCCAGTACTTC
CASSMGLAGSLGETQYF
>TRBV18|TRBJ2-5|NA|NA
TGTGCCAGCTCCCACGAGCCCGTCTCCATCCGACTGGAGACCCAGTACTTC
CASSHEPVSIRLETQYF
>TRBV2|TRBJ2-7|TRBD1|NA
TGTGCCAGCAGCGCCGGGACAGGACCCTACGAGCAGTACTTC
CASSAGTGPYEQYF
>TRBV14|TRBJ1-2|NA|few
TGTGCCAGCAGCCCGGGCATCTATGGCTACACCTTC
CASSPGIYGYTF
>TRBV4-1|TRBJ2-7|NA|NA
TGCGCCAGCAGCCAAGTTCCAGGCTTGTCCTACGAGCAGTACTTC
CASSQVPGLSYEQYF
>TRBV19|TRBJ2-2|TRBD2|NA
TGTGCCAGTAGTATGCCGGGACTAGCGGGGAACACCGGGGAGCTGTTTTTT
CASSMPGLAGNTGELFF
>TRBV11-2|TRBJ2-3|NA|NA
TGTGCCAGCAGCTTTGTCCCGCAGCCCAGCACAGATACGCAGTATTTT
CASSFVPQPSTDTQYF
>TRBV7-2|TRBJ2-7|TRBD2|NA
TGTGCCAGCAGCTTAGGGACTAGCGGAATCTACGAGCAGTACTTC
CASSLGTSGIYEQYF
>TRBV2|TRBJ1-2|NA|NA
TGTGCCAGCAGTGAGTCCAGGGGCAACTATGGCTACACCTTC
CASSESRGNYGYTF
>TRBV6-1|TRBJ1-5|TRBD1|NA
TGTGCCAGCAGTGAAGCCGGGACAGGCTTCAGAAGCAATCAGCCCCAGCATTTT
CASSEAGTGFRSNQPQHF
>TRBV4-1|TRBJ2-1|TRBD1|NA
TGCGCCAGCAGCGAGGGACAGGGGGCCCTCTACAATGAGCAGTTCTTC
CASSEGQGALYNEQFF
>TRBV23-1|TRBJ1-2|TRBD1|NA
TGCGCCAGCAGCCAAAATCCGACAGGGGAGAACTATGGCTACACCTTC
CASSQNPTGENYGYTF
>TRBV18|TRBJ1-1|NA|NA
TGTGCCAGCTCACCAGTGGGCGTTAACACTGAAGCTTTCTTT
CASSPVGVNTEAFF
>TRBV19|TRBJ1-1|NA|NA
TGTGCCAGTAGTTCCGGGGGGATGAACACTGAAGCTTTCTTT
CASSSGGMNTEAFF
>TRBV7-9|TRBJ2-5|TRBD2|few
TGTGCCAGCAGCTTATCCCTAGCGGGACAAGAGACCCAGTACTTC
CASSLSLAGQETQYF
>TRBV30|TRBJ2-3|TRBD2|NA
TGTGCCTGCACTCCCGGGACTAGCGGGAGTCTGGATACGCAGTATTTT
CACTPGTSGSLDTQYF
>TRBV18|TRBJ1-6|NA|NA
TGTGCCAGCTCACCATCAGTTGATCGGGGCCAATATTCACCCCTCCACTTT
CASSPSVDRGQYSPLHF
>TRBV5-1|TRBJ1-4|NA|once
TGCGCCAGCAGCCAACGGACCGCTTCTGTTAATGAAAAACTGTTTTTT
CASSQRTASVNEKLFF
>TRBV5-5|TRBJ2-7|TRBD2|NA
TGTGCCAGCAGCTTTGGGGGGGGTTCCTACGAGCAGTACTTC
CASSFGGGSYEQYF
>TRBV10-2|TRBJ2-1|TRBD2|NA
TGCGCCAGCAGTGATTTAGGGACTAGTCCCGAGGATGAGCAGTTCTTC
CASSDLGTSPEDEQFF
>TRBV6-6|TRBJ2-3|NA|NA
TGTGCCAGCAGTTACGATGGCACAGATACGCAGTATTTT
CASSYDGTDTQYF
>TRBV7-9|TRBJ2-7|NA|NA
TGTGCCAGCAGCTTAAACGGCAGAGCCTACGAGCAGTACTTC
CASSLNGRAYEQYF
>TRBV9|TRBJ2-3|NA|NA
TGTGCCAGCGGAAGGAGGGGAACAGATACGCAGTATTTT
CASGRRGTDTQYF
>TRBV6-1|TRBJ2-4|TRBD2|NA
TGTGCCAGCACCCAGACTAGCGGGAGTTGGAACATTCAGTACTTC
CASTQTSGSWNIQYF
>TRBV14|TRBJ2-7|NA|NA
TGTGCCAGCAGCCAAGTTAACTCCAACTACGAGCAGTACTTC
CASSQVNSNYEQYF
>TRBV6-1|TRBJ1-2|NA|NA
TGTGCCAGCAGTGAAGCCGGGGACCCTTATGGCTACACCTTC
CASSEAGDPYGYTF
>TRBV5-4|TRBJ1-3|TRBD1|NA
TGTGCCAGCAGCCTAGACAGGGTCGACTCTGGAAACACCATATATTTT
CASSLDRVDSGNTIYF
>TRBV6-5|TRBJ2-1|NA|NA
TGTGCCAGCCAGGGTGACAATGAGCAGTTCTTC
CASQGDNEQFF
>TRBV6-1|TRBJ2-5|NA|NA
TGTGCCAGCGGAAGGGTAAGAGAGACCCAGTACTTC
CASGRVRETQYF
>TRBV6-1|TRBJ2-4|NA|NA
TGTGCCAGCGCCTTTGGGAACAAAAACATTCAGTACTTC
CASAFGNKNIQYF
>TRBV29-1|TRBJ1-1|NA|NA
TGCAGCGTTGGGGGATCCCGGTTCATGAACACTGAAGCTTTCTTT
CSVGGSRFMNTEAFF
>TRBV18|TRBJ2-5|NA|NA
TGTGCCAGCTCACGCATACTAGAGACCCAGTACTTC
CASSRILETQYF
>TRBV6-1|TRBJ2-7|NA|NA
TGTGCCAGCAGTGCGGAGGGCCCGGGCGAGCAGTACTTC
CASSAEGPGEQYF
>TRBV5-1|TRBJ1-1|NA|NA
TGCGCCAGCAGCTTGGCGCCAGGGCCCTTCGACACTGAAGCTTTCTTT
CASSLAPGPFDTEAFF
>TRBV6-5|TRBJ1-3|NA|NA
TGTGCCAGCAGGCGGACAGCCTCTGGAAACACCATATATTTT
CASRRTASGNTIYF
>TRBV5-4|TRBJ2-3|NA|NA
TGTGCCAGCAGCTATGGGGCTAGCACAGATACGCAGTATTTT
CASSYGASTDTQYF
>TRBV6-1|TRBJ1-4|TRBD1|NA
TGTGCCAGCAGTGAGGGGACAGGGCCAGGGGAAAAACTGTTTTTT
CASSEGTGPGEKLFF
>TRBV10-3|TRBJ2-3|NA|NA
TGTGCCATCAGACCCGACCTGGCGACAGATACGCAGTATTTT
CAIRPDLATDTQYF
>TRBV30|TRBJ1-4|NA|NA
TGTGCCTGGAACCCGGGGTCGTGGGAAAAACTGTTTTTT
CAWNPGSWEKLFF
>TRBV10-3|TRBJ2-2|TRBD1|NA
TGTGCCATCAGTGCTAGACAGGGGAACACCGGGGAGCTGTTTTTT
CAISARQGNTGELFF
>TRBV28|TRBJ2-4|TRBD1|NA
TGTGCCAGCAGACCACAGGGGGCCAAAAACATTCAGTACTTC
CASRPQGAKNIQYF
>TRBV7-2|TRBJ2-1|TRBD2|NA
TGTGCCAGCACCCCCCCAGGACTAGCGGGATTTACTGAGCAGTTCTTC
CASTPPGLAGFTEQFF
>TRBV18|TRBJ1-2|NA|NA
TGTGCCAGCTCACCAGAGGAGGGCGCGGGTGGCTACACCTTC
CASSPEEGAGGYTF
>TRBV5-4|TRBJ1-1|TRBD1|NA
TGTGCCAGCAGCAGAGACAGGGGGGAAGCTTTCTTT
CASSRDRGEAFF